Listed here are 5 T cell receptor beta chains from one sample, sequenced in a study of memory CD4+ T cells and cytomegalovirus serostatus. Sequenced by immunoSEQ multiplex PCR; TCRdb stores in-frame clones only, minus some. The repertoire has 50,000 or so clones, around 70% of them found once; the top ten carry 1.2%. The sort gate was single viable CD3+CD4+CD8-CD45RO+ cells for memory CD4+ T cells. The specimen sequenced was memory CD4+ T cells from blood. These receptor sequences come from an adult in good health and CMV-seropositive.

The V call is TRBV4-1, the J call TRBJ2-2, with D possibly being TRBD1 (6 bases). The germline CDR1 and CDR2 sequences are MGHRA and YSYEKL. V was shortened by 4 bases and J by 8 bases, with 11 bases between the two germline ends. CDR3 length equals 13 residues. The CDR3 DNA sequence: TGCGCCAGCAGCCGAGAGGGGGTAGGGGAGCTGTTTTTT. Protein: CASSREGVGELFF.

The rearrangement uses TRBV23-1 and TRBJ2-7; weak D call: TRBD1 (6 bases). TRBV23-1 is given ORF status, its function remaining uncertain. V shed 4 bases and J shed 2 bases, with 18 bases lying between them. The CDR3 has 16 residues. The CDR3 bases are TGCGCCAGCAGTCTCGACGACATGGACAGAGCCTACGAGCAGTACTTC. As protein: CASSLDDMDRAYEQYF.

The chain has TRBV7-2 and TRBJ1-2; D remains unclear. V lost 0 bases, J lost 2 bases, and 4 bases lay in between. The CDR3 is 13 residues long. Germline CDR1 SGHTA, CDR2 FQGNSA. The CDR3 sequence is CASSLARNYGYTF. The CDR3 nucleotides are TGTGCCAGCAGCTTAGCCAGGAACTATGGCTACACCTTC.

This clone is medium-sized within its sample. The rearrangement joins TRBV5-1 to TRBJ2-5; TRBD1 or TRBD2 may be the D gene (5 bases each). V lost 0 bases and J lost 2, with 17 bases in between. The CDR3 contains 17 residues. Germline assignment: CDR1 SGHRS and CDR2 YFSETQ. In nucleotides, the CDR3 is TGCGCCAGCAGCTTGGGGGCCATCTCGGGGCGGCAAGAGACCCAGTACTTC. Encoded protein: CASSLGAISGRQETQYF.

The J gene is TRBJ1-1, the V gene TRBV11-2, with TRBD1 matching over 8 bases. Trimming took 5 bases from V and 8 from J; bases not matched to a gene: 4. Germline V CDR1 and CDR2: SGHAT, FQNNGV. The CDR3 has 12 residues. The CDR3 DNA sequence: TGTGCCAGCAGCCCCGGACAGGGCGAAGCTTTCTTT. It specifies CASSPGQGEAFF.